This T cell receptor (beta chain) was identified during a study of T cell responses to AZD1222 COVID-19 vaccine. Study background: Pooled in the analysis were second doses at about 4 or about 12 weeks.

Produced via immunoSEQ multiplex PCR; TCRdb's table is partial and in-frame only. The sample has approximately 120,000 clones, more than 80% seen once; the top ten hold around 4%. As concerns this clone: Its target is unknown.

General study points: Only five to seven individuals given AZD1222 were seropositive at baseline.

This receptor was identified in an adult in good health. Sample: peripheral blood, taken on day 0 of AZD1222 vaccination.

CDR3 DNA: TGTGCCAGCAGCTTAGATCTCGGATATCCCGATAATTCACCCCTCCACTTT. It translates to CASSLDLGYPDNSPLHF. The chain combines TRBV11-2 with TRBJ1-6; D uncertain. V was pared by 0 bases and J by 5 bases, with 14 bases between. Germline values: CDR1 SGHAT, CDR2 FQNNGV. The CDR3 consists of 17 residues. Full variable domain (outside the CDR3, taken from reference TRBV11-2 and TRBJ1-6): EAGVAQSPRYKIIEKRQSVAFWCNPISGHATLYWYQQILGQGPKLLIQFQNNGVVDDSQLPKDRFSAERLKGVDSTLKIQPAKLEDSAVYLCASSLDLGYPDNSPLHFGNGTRLTVT.